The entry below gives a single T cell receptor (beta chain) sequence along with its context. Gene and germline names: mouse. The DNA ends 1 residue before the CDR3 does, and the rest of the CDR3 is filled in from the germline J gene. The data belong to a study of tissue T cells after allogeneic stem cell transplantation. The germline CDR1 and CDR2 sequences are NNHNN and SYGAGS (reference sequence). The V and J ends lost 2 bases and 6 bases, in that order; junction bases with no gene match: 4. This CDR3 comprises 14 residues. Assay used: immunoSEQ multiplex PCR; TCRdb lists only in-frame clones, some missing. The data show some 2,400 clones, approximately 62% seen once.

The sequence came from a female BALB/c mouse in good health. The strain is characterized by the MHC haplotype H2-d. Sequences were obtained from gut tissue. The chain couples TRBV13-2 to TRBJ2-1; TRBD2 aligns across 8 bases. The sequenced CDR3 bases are TGTGCCAGCGGTGAACGGGGGGGCGTTGCTGAGCAGTTC. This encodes CASGERGGVAEQF. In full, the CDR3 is CASGERGGVAEQFF.